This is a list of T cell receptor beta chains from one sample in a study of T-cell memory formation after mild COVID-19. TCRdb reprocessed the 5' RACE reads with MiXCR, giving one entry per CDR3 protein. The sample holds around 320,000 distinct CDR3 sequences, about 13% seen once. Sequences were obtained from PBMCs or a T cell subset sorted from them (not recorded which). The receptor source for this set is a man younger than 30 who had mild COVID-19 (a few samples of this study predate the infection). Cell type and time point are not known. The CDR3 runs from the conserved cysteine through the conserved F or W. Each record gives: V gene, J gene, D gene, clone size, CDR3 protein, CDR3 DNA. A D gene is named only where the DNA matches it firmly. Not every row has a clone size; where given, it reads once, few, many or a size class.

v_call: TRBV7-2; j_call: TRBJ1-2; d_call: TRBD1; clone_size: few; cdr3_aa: CASSPGQGYGYTF; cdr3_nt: TGTGCCAGCAGTCCGGGACAGGGCTATGGCTACACCTTC
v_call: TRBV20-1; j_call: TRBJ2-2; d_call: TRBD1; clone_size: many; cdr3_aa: CSASSATGNVGELFF; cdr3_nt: TGCAGTGCTAGTTCAGCGACAGGGAATGTCGGGGAGCTGTTTTTT
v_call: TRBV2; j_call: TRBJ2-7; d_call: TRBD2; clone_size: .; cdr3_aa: CAGAGDYEQYF; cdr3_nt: TGTGCCGGCGCGGGAGATTACGAGCAGTACTTC
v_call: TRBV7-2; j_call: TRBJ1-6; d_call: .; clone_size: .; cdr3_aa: CASSNSIDGAHNSPLHF; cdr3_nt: TGTGCCAGCAGCAACTCCATCGATGGGGCCCACAATTCACCCCTCCACTTT
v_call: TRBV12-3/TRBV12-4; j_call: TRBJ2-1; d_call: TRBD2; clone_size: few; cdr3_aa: CASSPIGGAYNEQFF; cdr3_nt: TGTGCCAGCAGCCCGATTGGGGGGGCCTACAATGAGCAGTTCTTC
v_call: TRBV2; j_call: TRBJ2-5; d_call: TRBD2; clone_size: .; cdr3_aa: CASRKGLAGVRETQYF; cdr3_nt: TGTGCCAGCAGGAAGGGACTAGCGGGGGTTCGGGAGACCCAGTACTTC
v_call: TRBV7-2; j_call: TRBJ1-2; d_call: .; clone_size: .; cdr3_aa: CASSLRARDGYTF; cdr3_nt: TGTGCCAGCAGCCTCCGGGCTCGAGATGGCTACACCTTC
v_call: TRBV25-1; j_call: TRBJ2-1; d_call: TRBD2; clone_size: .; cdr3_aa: CASSDPLAVGSGGNNEQFF; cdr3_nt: TGTGCCAGCAGTGACCCGTTAGCCGTAGGTAGCGGGGGTAACAATGAGCAGTTCTTC
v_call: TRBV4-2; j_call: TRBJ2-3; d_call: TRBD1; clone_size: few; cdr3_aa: CASSLTPPRTGGTDTQYF; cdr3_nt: TGTGCCAGCAGCCTCACCCCCCCCAGGACAGGGGGCACAGATACGCAGTATTTT
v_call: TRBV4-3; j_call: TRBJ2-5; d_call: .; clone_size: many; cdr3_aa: CASSQGGGGETQYF; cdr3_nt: TGCGCCAGCAGCCAAGGGGGGGGCGGCGAGACCCAGTACTTC
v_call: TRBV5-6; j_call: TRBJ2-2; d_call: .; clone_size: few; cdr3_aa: CASSLTGHTGELFF; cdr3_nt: TGTGCCAGCAGCTTGACAGGACACACCGGGGAGCTGTTTTTT
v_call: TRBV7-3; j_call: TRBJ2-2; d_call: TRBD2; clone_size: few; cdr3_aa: CASSLGGLAGTTGELFF; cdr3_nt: TGTGCCAGCAGCTTAGGCGGACTAGCGGGGACCACCGGGGAGCTGTTTTTT
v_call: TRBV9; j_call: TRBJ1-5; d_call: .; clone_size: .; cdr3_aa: CASSVYDTENQPQHF; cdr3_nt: TGTGCCAGCAGCGTCTACGACACAGAAAATCAGCCCCAGCATTTT
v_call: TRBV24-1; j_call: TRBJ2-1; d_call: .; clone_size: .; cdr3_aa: CATSATRNYEQFF; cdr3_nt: TGTGCCACCAGCGCCACAAGGAACTATGAGCAGTTCTTC
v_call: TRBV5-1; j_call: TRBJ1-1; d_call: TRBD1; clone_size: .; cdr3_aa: CASSLAQGVVEAFF; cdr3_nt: TGCGCCAGCAGCTTGGCACAGGGGGTGGTTGAAGCTTTCTTT
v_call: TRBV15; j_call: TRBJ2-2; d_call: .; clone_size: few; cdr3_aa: CATSGRNTGELFF; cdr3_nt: TGTGCCACCAGCGGCAGGAACACCGGGGAGCTGTTTTTT
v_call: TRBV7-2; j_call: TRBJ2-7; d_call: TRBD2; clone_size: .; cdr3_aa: CASSPRLAGVDEQYF; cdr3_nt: TGTGCCAGCAGCCCCCGACTAGCGGGGGTAGACGAGCAGTACTTC
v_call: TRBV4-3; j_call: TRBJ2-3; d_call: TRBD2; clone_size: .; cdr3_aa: CASIRTSVTDTQYF; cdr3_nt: TGCGCCAGCATTCGGACTAGCGTCACAGATACGCAGTATTTT
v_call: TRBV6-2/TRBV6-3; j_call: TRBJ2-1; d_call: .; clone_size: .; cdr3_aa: CASSSQGENEQFF; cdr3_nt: TGTGCCAGCAGTTCCCAGGGAGAGAATGAGCAGTTCTTC
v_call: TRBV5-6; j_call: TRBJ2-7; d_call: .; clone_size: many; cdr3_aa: CASSTGPYEQYF; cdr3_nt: TGTGCCAGCAGCACGGGCCCCTACGAGCAGTACTTC
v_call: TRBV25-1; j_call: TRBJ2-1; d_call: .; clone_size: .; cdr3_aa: CASSEDPPGKYNEQFF; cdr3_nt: TGTGCCAGCAGTGAAGACCCTCCGGGGAAGTACAATGAGCAGTTCTTC
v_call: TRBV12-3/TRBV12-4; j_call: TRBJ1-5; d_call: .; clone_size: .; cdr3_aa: CASSRGEGDNQPQHF; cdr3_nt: TGTGCCAGCAGCCGAGGGGAAGGGGACAATCAGCCCCAGCATTTT
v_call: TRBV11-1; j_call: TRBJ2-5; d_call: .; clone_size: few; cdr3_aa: CASSLHQGQETQYF; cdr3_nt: TGTGCCAGCAGCTTACATCAAGGGCAAGAGACCCAGTACTTC
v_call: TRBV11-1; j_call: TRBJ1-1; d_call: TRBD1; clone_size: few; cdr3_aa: CASSLAEGSRGMNTEAFF; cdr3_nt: TGTGCCAGCAGCTTAGCGGAAGGGAGCAGGGGGATGAACACTGAAGCTTTCTTT
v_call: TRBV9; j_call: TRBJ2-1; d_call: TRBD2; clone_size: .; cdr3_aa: CASSVGTSGGNWFF; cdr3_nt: TGTGCCAGCAGCGTAGGGACTAGCGGGGGGAATTGGTTCTTC
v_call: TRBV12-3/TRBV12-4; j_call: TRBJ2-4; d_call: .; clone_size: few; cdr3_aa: CASSLGPSFPRENIQYF; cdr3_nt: TGTGCCAGCAGTTTAGGGCCCTCTTTCCCCAGGGAGAACATTCAGTACTTC
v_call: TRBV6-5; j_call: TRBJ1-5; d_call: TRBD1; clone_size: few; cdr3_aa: CASRRTGDNQPQHF; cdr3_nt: TGTGCCAGCAGGCGGACAGGGGATAATCAGCCCCAGCATTTT
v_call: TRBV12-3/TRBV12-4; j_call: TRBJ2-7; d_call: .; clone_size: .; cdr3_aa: CASSYDRSHEQYF; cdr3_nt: TGTGCCAGCAGTTACGACAGGTCTCACGAGCAGTACTTC
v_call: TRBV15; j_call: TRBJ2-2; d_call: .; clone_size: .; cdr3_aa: CATSRGRGVGTGELFF; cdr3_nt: TGTGCCACCAGCAGAGGCCGCGGGGTCGGCACCGGGGAGCTGTTTTTT
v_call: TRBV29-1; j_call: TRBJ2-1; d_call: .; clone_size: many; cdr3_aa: CSVEYGGEQFF; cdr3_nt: TGCAGCGTTGAATACGGTGGTGAGCAGTTCTTC
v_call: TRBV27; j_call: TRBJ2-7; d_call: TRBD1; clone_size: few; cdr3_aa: CASSLYRGLEQYF; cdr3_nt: TGTGCCAGCAGTCTATACAGGGGGCTCGAGCAGTACTTC
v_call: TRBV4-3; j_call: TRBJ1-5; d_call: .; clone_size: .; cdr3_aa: CASSQGISNQPQHF; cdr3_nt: TGCGCCAGCAGCCAAGGGATCAGCAATCAGCCCCAGCATTTT
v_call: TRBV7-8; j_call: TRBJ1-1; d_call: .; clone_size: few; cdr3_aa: CASSLLYTEAFF; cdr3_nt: TGTGCCAGCAGCTTACTTTACACCGAAGCTTTCTTT
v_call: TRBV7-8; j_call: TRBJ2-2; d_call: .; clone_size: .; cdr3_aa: CASSFDRLVFTGELFF; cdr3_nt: TGTGCCAGCAGCTTCGATCGGCTGGTTTTTACCGGGGAGCTGTTTTTT
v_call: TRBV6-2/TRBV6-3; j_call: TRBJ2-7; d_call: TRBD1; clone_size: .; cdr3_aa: CASRGIGTGSYEQYF; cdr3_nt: TGTGCCAGCAGGGGAATCGGGACAGGCTCCTACGAGCAGTACTTC
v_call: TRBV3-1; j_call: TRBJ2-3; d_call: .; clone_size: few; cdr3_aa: CASRAGADTQYF; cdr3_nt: TGTGCCAGCAGAGCTGGGGCAGATACGCAGTATTTT
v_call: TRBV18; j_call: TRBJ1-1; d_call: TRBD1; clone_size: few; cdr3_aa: CASSSSDRGTEAFF; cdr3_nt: TGTGCCAGCTCATCCAGTGACAGGGGCACCGAAGCTTTCTTT
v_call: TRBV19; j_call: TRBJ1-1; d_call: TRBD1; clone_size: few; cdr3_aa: CASSMTGGATEAFF; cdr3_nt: TGTGCCAGTAGTATGACAGGGGGCGCGACTGAAGCTTTCTTT
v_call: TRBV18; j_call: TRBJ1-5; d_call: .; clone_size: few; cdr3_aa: CASSPAGIANQPQHF; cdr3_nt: TGTGCCAGCTCACCGGCGGGTATTGCCAATCAGCCCCAGCATTTT
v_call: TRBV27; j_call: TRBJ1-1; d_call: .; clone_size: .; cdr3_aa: CASSLYGVGRVAFF; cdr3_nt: TGTGCCAGCAGTTTATACGGGGTTGGCAGGGTAGCTTTCTTT
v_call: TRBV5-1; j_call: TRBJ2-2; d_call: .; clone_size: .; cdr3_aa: CASSPDFTGELFF; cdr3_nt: TGCGCCAGCAGCCCCGACTTCACCGGGGAGCTGTTTTTT
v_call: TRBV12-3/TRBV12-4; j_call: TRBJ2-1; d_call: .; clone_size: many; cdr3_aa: CASSLLYNEQFF; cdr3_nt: TGTGCCAGCAGTCTTCTTTACAATGAGCAGTTCTTC